This TCR beta chain was sequenced in a study of T cell responses to AZD1222 COVID-19 vaccine. Study-wide results and limits: Spike-specific TCR breadth and depth grew following two AZD1222 doses.

The CDR3 contains 18 residues. Per the germline V gene, CDR1 is SGHDT and CDR2 is YYEEEE. The V segment lost 1 base and the J segment 4 bases; nucleotides outside the gene matches: 17. The repertoire was sequenced with immunoSEQ multiplex PCR; TCRdb's copy has only in-frame clones and lacks some. This sample has about 96,000 clones, with roughly 90% found just once. Remarks on this clone: Its antigen remains unknown.

This TCR was recovered from an adult in good health. The V gene is TRBV5-6, the J gene TRBJ2-7, with 7 nucleotides matching TRBD1. This specimen consisted of peripheral blood, obtained on day 0 of AZD1222 vaccination. The CDR3 DNA reads as TGTGCCAGCAGCTTGTATTCGGGACAGTCGAATCGGGGTTACGAGCAGTACTTC. It is translated as CASSLYSGQSNRGYEQYF.